This T cell receptor beta chain derives from a study of T-cell reconstitution after alpha-beta-depleted transplantation in children. This clonotype has more than one count but fewer than ten. V was pared by 2 bases and J by 8 bases, with 7 bases between. Germline assignment: CDR1 GTSNPN and CDR2 SVGIG (reference sequence). The CDR3 is 11 amino acids. A library of TCRbeta sequences, prepared with unique molecular identifiers, was generated. Using its own MiXCR run on the PCR reads, TCRdb lists one record per CDR3 protein. The profile covers about 610,000 distinct CDR3 sequences, with roughly a tenth appearing a single time and less than 5% taken by the ten largest.

The sequencing here drew on PBMCs from the stem cell graft donor, taken from the stem cell graft. The chain has TRBV30 and TRBJ2-1, with D unclear. The receptor was isolated from a human donor who donated a stem cell graft to a child with acute myeloid leukemia. The CDR3 is CAWSQEDEQFF. DNA for the CDR3: TGTGCCTGGAGTCAAGAGGATGAGCAGTTCTTC.